Below, 14 T cell receptor beta chains from the same sample are listed, as sequenced in a study of early T cells in non-severe SARS-CoV-2 infection. A single record per CDR3 protein comes from TCRdb applying MiXCR to the 5' RACE reads. The sample consists of roughly 45,000 distinct CDR3 sequences, about 4.1% of them appearing once. Sequencing was performed on whole blood. The source of these receptors is an adult who was a healthcare worker with PCR-confirmed SARS-CoV-2 infection or an uninfected control (not recorded which).

V is TRBV9 and J is TRBJ1-1; the D is unclear. CDR1 and CDR2 (germline): SGDLS, YYNGEE. CDR3 length: 14 amino acids. The ends were cut back, 4 bases at V and 0 bases at J, with 10 bases in the middle. CDR3 loop: CASSQRALNTEAFF. In DNA, the CDR3 is TGTGCCAGCAGCCAGCGAGCCCTGAACACTGAAGCTTTCTTT.

This clonotype has only a few counts. The chain uses TRBV3-1 and TRBJ2-1, with 8 bases identical to TRBD2. Germline V gives CDR1 LGHDT, CDR2 YNNKEL (reference sequence). The J segment lost 3 bases and the V segment lost 0 bases, leaving 10 bases of the junction unmatched. The CDR3 length is 18 residues. The CDR3 spells CASSQDRGLAGNYNEQFF. The CDR3 DNA reads as TGTGCCAGCAGCCAAGATCGGGGATTAGCGGGAAACTACAATGAGCAGTTCTTC.

The V gene is TRBV6-2 or TRBV6-3, the J gene TRBJ2-1; TRBD2 aligns across 9 bases. This CDR3 is 14 amino acids long. V gave up 4 bases and J gave up 2 bases; unmatched junction bases: 0. Germline assignment: CDR1 MNHEY and CDR2 SVGEGT. The CDR3 reads CASSSSGTYNEQFF. The CDR3 DNA follows: TGTGCCAGCAGTTCTAGCGGGACCTACAATGAGCAGTTCTTC.

This clonotype was counted many times. This chain joins TRBV10-3 and TRBJ2-3; D ambiguous. CDR3 length: 14 residues. CDR1 ENHRY and CDR2 SYGVKD come from the germline V gene. Trimming took 0 bases from V and 2 from J, leaving 6 bases between them. The CDR3 nucleotides are TGTGCCATCAGTGAGTCGCTTTCCACAGATACGCAGTATTTT. Translating it yields CAISESLSTDTQYF.

This clonotype was picked up many times. This sequence joins TRBV12-3 or TRBV12-4 and TRBJ2-3, with 7 bases lining up with TRBD2. This CDR3 region has 15 residues. With 3 bases clipped from V and 0 bases from J, the junction kept 3 bases outside the gene matches. The CDR3 region is CASSFRSGSTDTQYF. CDR3 coding DNA: TGTGCCAGCAGTTTTCGTAGCGGGAGCACAGATACGCAGTATTTT.

The chain recombines TRBV9 with TRBJ2-1, with 8 bases matching TRBD2. This CDR3 region has 15 residues. V lost 4 bases to trimming and J lost 2 bases; unmatched junction nucleotides: 5. Germline V lookup: CDR1 SGDLS, CDR2 YYNGEE. CDR3 sequence reads: CASSPRLAPYNEQFF. The CDR3 nucleotides read TGTGCCAGCAGCCCTCGACTAGCGCCCTACAATGAGCAGTTCTTC.

Remarks on this clonotype: This may stem from a read error, because a much larger clone lies one nucleotide away. This sequence joins TRBV7-8 and TRBJ2-1, with 7 bases that match TRBD2. This CDR3 spans 14 amino acids. Germline CDR1 reads SGHVS; CDR2 reads FQNEAQ. V dropped 2 bases and J dropped 6; count of bases not matched to a gene: 4. Here the CDR3 reads CASSLLAECNEQFF. The DNA for the CDR3 is TGTGCCAGCAGCTTACTAGCGGAATGCAATGAGCAGTTCTTC. Based on the CDR3 plus reference TRBV7-8 and TRBJ2-1, the full variable domain is GAGVSQSPRYKVAKRGQDVALRCDPISGHVSLFWYQQALGQGPEFLTYFQNEAQLDKSGLPSDRFFAERPEGSVSTLKIQRTQQEDSAVYLCASSLLAECNEQFFGPGTRLTVL.

The table lists this clonotype with many counts. The V gene is TRBV7-2, the J gene TRBJ2-3, with 9 bases that match TRBD2. CDR3 length: 18 residues. Germline CDR1 is SGHTA and CDR2 is FQGNSA. J was trimmed by 4 bases and V by 2 bases; bases with no gene match: 13. This CDR3 reads CASSLNGARGGIADTQYF. The CDR3, as DNA: TGTGCCAGCAGCTTAAACGGGGCGCGGGGGGGCATAGCAGATACGCAGTATTTT.

This clonotype came up many times. The chain uses TRBV5-4 and TRBJ2-1; no definite D call. The germline V and J ends were trimmed by 0 bases and 7 bases, with 14 bases remaining between them. This CDR3 is 15 amino acids long. Germline CDR1 reads SGHNT; CDR2 reads YYREEE (reference sequence). CDR3 coding DNA: TGTGCCAGCAGCTTGGATGTGGATGCAGCTAATGAGCAGTTCTTC. It specifies CASSLDVDAANEQFF.

This clonotype has a count of ten or more. V is TRBV7-6 and J is TRBJ2-6, with 9 bases matching TRBD2. The length of the CDR3 is 18 residues. The V segment lost 2 bases and the J segment 2 bases; nucleotides outside the gene matches: 7. Germline V gene data show CDR1 as SGHVS and CDR2 as FNYEAQ. The CDR3 protein is CASSLRLAGSPGANVLTF. CDR3 nucleotides: TGTGCCAGCAGCTTAAGGCTAGCGGGGTCCCCTGGGGCCAACGTCCTGACTTTC.

The sample holds many counts of this clonotype. The V gene is TRBV19, the J gene TRBJ2-3; a weak D match, TRBD2 (5 bases). V lost 3 bases, J lost 6 bases, and 13 bases lay in between. The CDR3 is 14 amino acids. Looked up from germline, CDR1 is LNHDA and CDR2 is SQIVND (reference sequence). The CDR3 nucleotides read TGTGCCAGTAGTATTGCGGGCCCCGCGGATACGCAGTATTTT. This gives the protein CASSIAGPADTQYF. The entire variable domain, with the rest obtained from reference TRBV19 and TRBJ2-3, is as follows: DGGITQSPKYLFRKEGQNVTLSCEQNLNHDAMYWYRQDPGQGLRLIYYSQIVNDFQKGDIAEGYSVSREKKESFPLTVTSAQKNPTAFYLCASSIAGPADTQYFGPGTRLTVL.

This chain connects TRBV7-6 to TRBJ2-1; TRBD1 matches 8 bases. CDR3 length equals 15 residues. CDR1 SGHVS and CDR2 FNYEAQ come from the germline V gene. V trimming: 4 bases; J trimming: 6 bases; junction bases outside the gene matches: 8. CDR3 in DNA: TGTGCCAGCAGCTCGGGACAGGTTCACAGCAATGAGCAGTTCTTC. Its protein is CASSSGQVHSNEQFF.

This clonotype was picked up many times. The rearrangement links TRBV30 to TRBJ2-1, with D unclear. This CDR3 comprises 15 residues. The germline gives CDR1 GTSNPN, CDR2 SVGIG (reference sequence). Trimming stripped 5 bases from V and 0 bases from J, with 14 bases between. In nucleotides, the CDR3 is TGTGCCTGGTATCTGGCCTCAGACTCCTACAATGAGCAGTTCTTC. Translated: CAWYLASDSYNEQFF.

The sample holds many counts of this clonotype. This rearrangement joins TRBV24-1 to TRBJ2-1, with 8 positions matching TRBD2. The CDR3 consists of 14 residues. Germline CDR1 KGHDR, CDR2 SFDVKD. After removal of 4 bases from V and 7 bases from J, the junction contained 5 bases not matched to a gene. The CDR3 spells CATSELAGFNEQFF. CDR3 nucleotides: TGTGCCACCAGTGAATTAGCGGGGTTTAATGAGCAGTTCTTC.